This paragraph covers one T cell receptor beta chain sequence. Its antigen is not identified. This specimen comes from a study of PD-1 blockade in classical Hodgkin lymphoma. General observations from the study: Complete responders matched newly diagnosed patients in baseline diversity. Patients with an early start, nivolumab under 1 year after ASCT, were excluded. Possible causes of repertoire differences, disease activity or prior therapy, remain undefined.

Each of the patients experienced relapse following autologous stem cell transplantation, and their brentuximab vedotin exposure differed. Only in-frame clones appear in the TCRdb table, and some are missing; sequencing was by immunoSEQ multiplex PCR. The repertoire holds under 65,000 clones, with 75% to 90% as singletons. The V gene's germline CDR1 is SGHVS and CDR2 FQNEAQ. With V trimmed by 3 bases and J by 1 base, 7 bases remained unmatched. The CDR3 totals 16 residues. The chain combines TRBV7-8 with TRBJ2-5; TRBD2 matches at 8 bases. Here the sequenced sample was peripheral blood mononuclear cells (PBMCs), taken at baseline. The receptor comes from a human donor with classical Hodgkin lymphoma. DNA for the CDR3: TGTGCCAGCAGCTTTAGCCCGGCGGGAGGCCAAGAGACCCAGTACTTC. Residues: CASSFSPAGGQETQYF.